The 10 T cell receptor beta chains presented below share a single source sample, sequenced in a study of cytomegalovirus exposure and HLA in healthy donors (dated by TCRdb to 2016 to 2017). The library was prepared using the immunoSEQ multiplex PCR assay. For the multiplex PCR, a mixture combining 60 forward primers for TCR Vbeta segments and 13 reverse primers for TCR Jbeta segments was used. The table comes from immuneACCESS by way of TCRdb, which keeps in-frame sequences with V and J called. Part of the clones is missing from these tables; in studies checked, under half for an unresolved V gene and the rest for unknown reasons. The sample table records about 160,000 clones; roughly 84% of these occur just once. The ten largest clones add up to 5% to 7% of the sample. Sample: PBMCs. These receptors were collected from a man aged 50 or older in good health and CMV-seropositive.

The V gene is TRBV27, the J gene TRBJ1-2; D is unresolved. The CDR3 runs 15 residues. The ends were cut back, 0 bases at V and 7 bases at J, with 15 bases in the middle. CDR1 is MNHEY, CDR2 SMNVEV, per germline (reference sequence). CDR3 nucleotides: TGTGCCAGCAGTTTATCCCCCCAATTCATCGGTGGCTACACCTTC. Protein product: CASSLSPQFIGGYTF.

The gene calls are TRBV6-5 and TRBJ1-1; TRBD1 matches at 7 bases. Germline V gives CDR1 MNHEY, CDR2 SVGAGI. The junction had 4 bases not matched to a gene; V was cut back by 6 bases and J by 0 bases. The CDR3 consists of 14 residues. CDR3 region: CASSPGTVNTEAFF. The DNA of the CDR3 is TGTGCCAGCAGCCCCGGGACAGTGAACACTGAAGCTTTCTTT.

CDR3 protein: CASSLAADQETQYF. In nucleotides, the CDR3 is TGTGCCAGCAGCTTAGCAGCGGACCAAGAGACCCAGTACTTC. The J gene is TRBJ2-5, the V gene TRBV7-9, with D possibly matching TRBD2 (5 bases). The CDR3 runs 14 residues. In germline, CDR1 is SEHNR, CDR2 FQNEAQ (reference sequence). The ends were cut back, 0 bases at V and 0 bases at J, with 5 bases in the middle.

This chain links TRBV5-6 with TRBJ2-7, with 8 nucleotides matching TRBD1. After removal of 3 bases from V and 3 bases from J, the junction contained 5 bases not matched to a gene. Germline V gene data show CDR1 as SGHDT and CDR2 as YYEEEE. The CDR3 spans 14 residues. CDR3 in amino acids: CASSSRQGNYEQYV. In DNA form, the CDR3 reads TGTGCCAGCAGCTCCCGACAGGGGAACTACGAGCAGTACGTC.

This chain connects TRBV19 to TRBJ1-1; tentative D call: TRBD1 (6 bases). The CDR3 runs to 16 residues. CDR1 is LNHDA, CDR2 SQIVND, per germline (reference sequence). With 11 bases removed from V and 5 bases from J, the gap between germline ends came to 27 bases. In DNA form, the CDR3 reads TGTGCCTCAACCTGGGGTAGGGGGTCGTTTGGGACTGAAGCTTTCTTT. Translating it yields CASTWGRGSFGTEAFF.

The V and J genes are TRBV19 and TRBJ2-2, with 8 bases aligning to TRBD1. V lost 3 bases, J lost 6 bases, and 9 bases stayed unmatched. Looked up from germline, CDR1 is LNHDA and CDR2 is SQIVND (reference sequence). This CDR3 has 16 amino acids. CDR3 loop: CASSIGGGTGAGELFF. CDR3 in DNA: TGTGCCAGTAGTATCGGGGGCGGGACAGGTGCCGGGGAGCTGTTTTTT.

The chain links TRBV29-1 to TRBJ2-7, with TRBD1 identical over 10 bases. In germline, CDR1 is SQVTM, CDR2 ANQGSEA. Germline trimming cut 5 bases from V and 2 bases from J; bases unmatched to any gene: 6. CDR3 length equals 14 residues. CDR3 protein: CSVSDGTGAYEQYF. The CDR3 coding sequence is TGCAGCGTTTCCGATGGGACAGGGGCCTACGAGCAGTACTTC.

This chain uses TRBV18 with TRBJ2-7; no reliable D call. V was cut by 3 bases and J by 6 bases, with 15 bases left in between. Germline CDR1 is KGHSH and CDR2 is LQKENI. The CDR3 spans 14 residues. The CDR3 DNA follows: TGTGCCAGCTCACCCGACTCGTCTTATAGCGAGCAGTACGTC. Translated, it gives CASSPDSSYSEQYV.

The chain combines TRBV6-1 with TRBJ2-2; D is ambiguous. The CDR3 sequence is 14 residues long. V was clipped by 7 bases and J by 1 base, with 10 bases between them. Germline V CDR1 and CDR2: MNHNS, SASEGT. CDR3 DNA: TGTGCCAGCACCTCCATACTGAACACCGGGGAGCTGTTTTTT. Translated: CASTSILNTGELFF.

This clone was seen once. This sequence joins TRBV5-4 and TRBJ2-1; 9 bases are shared with TRBD2. J gave up 2 bases and V 2 bases, and 2 bases lay outside the gene matches. The CDR3 has 15 amino acids. Germline V lookup: CDR1 SGHNT, CDR2 YYREEE (reference sequence). The CDR3 here is CASSFAGGAYNEQFF. CDR3 nucleotides: TGTGCCAGCAGCTTCGCGGGAGGGGCCTACAATGAGCAGTTCTTC.